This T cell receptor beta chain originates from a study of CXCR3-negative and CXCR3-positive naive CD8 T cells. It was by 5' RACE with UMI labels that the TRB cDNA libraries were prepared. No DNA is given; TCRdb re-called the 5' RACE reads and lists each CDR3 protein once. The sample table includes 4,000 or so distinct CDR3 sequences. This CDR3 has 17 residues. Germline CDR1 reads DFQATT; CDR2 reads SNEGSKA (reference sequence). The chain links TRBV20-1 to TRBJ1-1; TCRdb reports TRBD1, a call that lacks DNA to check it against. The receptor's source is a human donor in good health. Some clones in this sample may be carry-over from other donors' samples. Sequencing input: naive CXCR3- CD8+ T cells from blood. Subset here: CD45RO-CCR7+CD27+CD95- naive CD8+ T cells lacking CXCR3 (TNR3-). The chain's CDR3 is CSAPRRGHGERNTEAFF.